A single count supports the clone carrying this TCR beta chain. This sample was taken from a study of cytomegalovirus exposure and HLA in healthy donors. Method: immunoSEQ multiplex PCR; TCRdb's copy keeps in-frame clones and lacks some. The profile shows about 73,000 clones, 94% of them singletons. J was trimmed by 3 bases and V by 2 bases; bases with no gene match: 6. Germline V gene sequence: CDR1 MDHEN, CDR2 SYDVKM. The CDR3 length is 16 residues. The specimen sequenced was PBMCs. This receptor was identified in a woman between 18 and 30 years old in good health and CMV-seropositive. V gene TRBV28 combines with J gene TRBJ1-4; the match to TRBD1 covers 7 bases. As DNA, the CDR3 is TGTGCCAGCAGTTTAGCACAGGGGATAGCTAATGAAAAACTGTTTTTT. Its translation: CASSLAQGIANEKLFF.